This TCR beta chain was recorded in a study of CD8 T cells in Susac syndrome. With random hexamers, 0.5 to 1 ug RNA was reverse transcribed. One entry per CDR3 protein results from TCRdb running MiXCR on the immunoSEQ multiplex PCR reads. This sample has about 210,000 distinct CDR3 sequences, with approximately 95% found just once. This CDR3 is 12 amino acids long. Trimming took 3 bases from V and 9 from J, leaving 12 bases between them. Germline V CDR1 and CDR2: DFQATT, SNEGSKA (reference sequence). This TCR came from a human donor with multiple sclerosis. Sample: CD4+ T cells from PBMCs. The chain employs TRBV20-1 and TRBJ1-5, with no clear D. CDR3 amino acids: CSARAGSRPQHF. The CDR3 nucleotides read TGCAGTGCTAGGGCAGGCTCGCGGCCCCAGCATTTT.